This T cell receptor (beta chain) was identified in a study of vaccination and CD4 T cells after COVID-19. Whole-study context: The authors used overlapping spike peptides from SARS-CoV-2, HCoV-NL63, HCoV-OC43 and HCoV-229E to stimulate cells.

For this clonotype: The antigen is undetermined.

This CDR3 is 15 amino acids long. The germline V gene has CDR1 SGHNT and CDR2 YYREEE (reference sequence). V gave up 4 bases and J gave up 7 bases; unmatched junction bases: 8. The study sequenced cultured CD4+ T cell DNA using the Oncomine TCR Beta short-read assay. One entry per CDR3 protein, called by TCRdb with MiXCR from the PCR reads. Among around 19,000 distinct CDR3 sequences listed, approximately 61% were seen once. Treatment described: roughly 10-day PBMC culture with coronavirus spike peptide pools or control peptides (ViraFEST assay). J is TRBJ1-2 and V is TRBV5-4, with 12 bases that match TRBD1. This clonotype was sampled from a human donor who had recovered from COVID-19. Sequencing used CD4+ T cells from blood, cultured in vitro. The CDR3 DNA is TGTGCCAGCAGCCTGCCGGGACAGGGGGCTGGTGGCTACACCTTC. Its protein product is CASSLPGQGAGGYTF.